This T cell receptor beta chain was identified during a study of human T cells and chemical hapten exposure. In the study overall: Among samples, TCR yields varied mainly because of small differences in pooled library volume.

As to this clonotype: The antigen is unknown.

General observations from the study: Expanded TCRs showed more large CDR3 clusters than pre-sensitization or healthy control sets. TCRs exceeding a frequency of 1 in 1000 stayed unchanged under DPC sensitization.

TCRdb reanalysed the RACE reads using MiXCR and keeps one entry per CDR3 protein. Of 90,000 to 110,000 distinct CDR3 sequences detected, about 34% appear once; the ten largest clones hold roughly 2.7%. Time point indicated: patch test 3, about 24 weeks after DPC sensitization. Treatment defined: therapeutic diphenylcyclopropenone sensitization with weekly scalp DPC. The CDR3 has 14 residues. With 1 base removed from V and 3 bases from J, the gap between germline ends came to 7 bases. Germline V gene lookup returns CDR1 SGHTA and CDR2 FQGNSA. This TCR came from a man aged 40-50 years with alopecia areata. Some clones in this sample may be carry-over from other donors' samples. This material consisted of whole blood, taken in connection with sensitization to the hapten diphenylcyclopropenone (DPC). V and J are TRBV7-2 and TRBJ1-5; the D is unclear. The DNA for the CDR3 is TGTGCCAGCAGCTTAGACAGCCTCAATCAGCCCCAGCATTTT. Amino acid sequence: CASSLDSLNQPQHF. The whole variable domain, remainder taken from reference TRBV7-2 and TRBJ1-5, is GAGVSQSPSNKVTEKGKDVELRCDPISGHTALYWYRQSLGQGLEFLIYFQGNSAPDKSGLPSDRFSAERTGGSVSTLTIQRTQQEDSAVYLCASSLDSLNQPQHFGDGTRLSIL.